This TCR beta chain was obtained from a study of blood T cell repertoires in COVID-19 (dated by TCRdb to between 2020 and 2021). Turning to the overall study: Samples covering the acute and convalescent phases of COVID-19 were provided by collaborators in the United States, Italy and Spain. The repertoires were made available in a free public database intended to serve as a resource for research on the immune response to SARS-CoV-2. The sample metadata nearly always contained a de-identified subject ID, COVID-19 status, age in years and sex. The dataset comprised deeply sampled blood TCRbeta repertoires from subjects exposed to, actively infected with, or recovered from COVID-19. Where available, HLA class I and class II types were taken from metadata supplied by the sample provider and were not determined by assay-based typing. Samples were obtained from the ongoing ImmuneRACE study (first 160 participants) and from over a thousand subjects provided by 6 global collaborators. The material from the prospective study consisted of cDNA or gDNA derived from T cells, B-cell-depleted T cells, or PBMCs.

TCRbeta CDR3 regions were amplified from genomic DNA using the immunoSEQ Assay, a bias-controlled multiplex PCR. Turning to the authors' computational methods: Within the assay, amplification of reference gene primers was used to estimate how many nucleated cells each sample contained. To quantify the absolute abundance of each unique TCRbeta CDR3 rearrangement, sequence reads were collapsed and filtered. For each sample, productive Simpson clonality was calculated by taking the square root of Simpson's diversity index across productive rearrangements. Held by TCRdb, this immuneACCESS table contains in-frame sequences only and omits some clones. Under half of the omission traces to an unresolved V gene where checked; the cause of the rest is unknown. D and trimming come from the DNA, and the V and J calls and clone size come from that table. The sample profile shows about 24,000 clones; 65% to 80% of them were found once. Just over 6.5% of the sample rests with the top ten.

One collaborating source in Seattle enrolled patients during active infection and followed them longitudinally through the course of disease. Each collaborating institution followed its own protocols to collect whole blood in K2EDTA tubes. For TCRbeta analysis, collaborator samples were shipped as frozen whole blood, as isolated PBMCs, or as DNA extracted from either sample type. From a lookup of the germline V gene (reference sequence), CDR1 and CDR2 are GTSNPN and SVGIG. The germline ends are 9 bases apart after V is trimmed by 0 bases and J by 4 bases. From the cysteine through the phenylalanine, the CDR3 covers 13 amino acids. The read is trimmed to its CDR3 DNA, 39 bases read in frame from base 1. General conclusions and limits of the study: Clinical and demographic metadata were provided uncurated, with the amount varying by source and participant.

This clone was found a few times. The clone's antigen remains unknown. The sample holds no much larger clone one base away, and base qualities are not on file. This receptor chain uses TRBV30 and TRBJ1-2; the D gene is possibly TRBD1, with 5 bases matching. The sequence derives from a man aged 45-65 years with COVID-19, enrolled during active disease. The sequenced material came from peripheral blood. The CDR3 is CAWSVSGGYGYTF. The DNA sequence reads TGTGCCTGGAGTGTCTCGGGGGGCTATGGCTACACCTTC.